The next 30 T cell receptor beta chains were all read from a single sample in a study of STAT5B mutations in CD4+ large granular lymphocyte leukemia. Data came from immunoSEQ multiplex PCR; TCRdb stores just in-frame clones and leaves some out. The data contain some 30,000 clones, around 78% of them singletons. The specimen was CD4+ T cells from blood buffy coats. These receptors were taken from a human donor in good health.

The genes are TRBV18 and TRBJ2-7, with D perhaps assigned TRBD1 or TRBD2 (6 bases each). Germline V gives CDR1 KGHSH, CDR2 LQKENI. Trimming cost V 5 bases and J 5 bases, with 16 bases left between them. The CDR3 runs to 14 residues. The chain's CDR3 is CASSTRVRGDEQYF. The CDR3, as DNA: TGTGCCAGCTCAACCAGGGTGAGGGGGGACGAGCAGTACTTC.

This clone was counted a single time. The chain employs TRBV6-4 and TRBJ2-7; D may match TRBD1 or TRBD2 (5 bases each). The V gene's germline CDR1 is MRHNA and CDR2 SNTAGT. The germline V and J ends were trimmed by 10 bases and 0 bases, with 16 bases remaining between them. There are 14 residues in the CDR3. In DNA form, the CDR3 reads TGTGCCACCCAGGGAGCGGAGATCTCCTACGAGCAGTACTTC. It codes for CATQGAEISYEQYF.

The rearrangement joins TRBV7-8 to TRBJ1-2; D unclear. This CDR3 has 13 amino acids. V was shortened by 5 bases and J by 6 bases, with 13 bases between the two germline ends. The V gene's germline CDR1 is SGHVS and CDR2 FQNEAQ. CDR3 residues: CASSRLGKDGYTF. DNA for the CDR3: TGTGCCAGCAGCCGCTTGGGGAAGGATGGCTACACCTTC.

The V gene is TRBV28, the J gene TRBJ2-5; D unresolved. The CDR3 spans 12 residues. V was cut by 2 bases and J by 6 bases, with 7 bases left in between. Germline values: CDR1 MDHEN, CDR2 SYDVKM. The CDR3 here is CASSLGWQTQYF. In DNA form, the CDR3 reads TGTGCCAGCAGTTTAGGGTGGCAGACCCAGTACTTC.

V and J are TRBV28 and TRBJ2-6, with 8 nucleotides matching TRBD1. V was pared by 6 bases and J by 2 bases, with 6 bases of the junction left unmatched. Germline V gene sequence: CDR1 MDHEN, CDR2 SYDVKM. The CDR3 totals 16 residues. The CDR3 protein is CASRGQGLAGANVLTF. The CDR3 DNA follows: TGTGCCAGCAGAGGACAGGGTCTAGCTGGGGCCAACGTCCTGACTTTC.

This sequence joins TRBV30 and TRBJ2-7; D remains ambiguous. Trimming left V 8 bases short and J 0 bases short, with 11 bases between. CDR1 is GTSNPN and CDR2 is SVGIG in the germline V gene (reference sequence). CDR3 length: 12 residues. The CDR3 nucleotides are TGTGCCCTAACGCCTGACTCCTACGAGCAGTACTTC. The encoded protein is CALTPDSYEQYF.

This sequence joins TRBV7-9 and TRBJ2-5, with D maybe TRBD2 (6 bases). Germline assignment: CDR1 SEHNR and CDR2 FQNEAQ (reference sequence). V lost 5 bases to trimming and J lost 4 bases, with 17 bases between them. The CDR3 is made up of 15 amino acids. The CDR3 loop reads CASSPTGLATETQYF. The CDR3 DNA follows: TGTGCCAGCAGCCCGACGGGGCTAGCGACAGAGACCCAGTACTTC.

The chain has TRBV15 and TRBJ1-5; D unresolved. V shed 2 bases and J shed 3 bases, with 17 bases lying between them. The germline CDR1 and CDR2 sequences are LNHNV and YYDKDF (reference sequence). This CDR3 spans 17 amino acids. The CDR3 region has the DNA TGTGCCACCAGCAGATCCCTAGGAGTAAGTGACAATCAGCCCCAGCATTTT. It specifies CATSRSLGVSDNQPQHF. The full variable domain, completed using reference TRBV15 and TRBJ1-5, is DAMVIQNPRYQVTQFGKPVTLSCSQTLNHNVMYWYQQKSSQAPKLLFHYYDKDFNNEADTPDNFQSRRPNTSFCFLDIRSPGLGDTAMYLCATSRSLGVSDNQPQHFGDGTRLSIL.

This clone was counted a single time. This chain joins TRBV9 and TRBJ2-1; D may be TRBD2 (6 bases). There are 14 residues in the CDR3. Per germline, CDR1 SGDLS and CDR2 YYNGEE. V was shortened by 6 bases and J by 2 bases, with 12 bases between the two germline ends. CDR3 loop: CASTGRGPYNEQFF. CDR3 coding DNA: TGTGCCAGCACCGGGCGGGGCCCCTACAATGAGCAGTTCTTC.

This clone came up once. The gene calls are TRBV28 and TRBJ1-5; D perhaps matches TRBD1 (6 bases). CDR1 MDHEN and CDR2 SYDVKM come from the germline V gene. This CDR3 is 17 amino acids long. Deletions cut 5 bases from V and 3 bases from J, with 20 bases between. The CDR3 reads CASSTVGGESINQPQHF. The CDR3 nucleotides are TGTGCCAGCAGTACGGTAGGGGGTGAGAGTATCAATCAGCCCCAGCATTTT.

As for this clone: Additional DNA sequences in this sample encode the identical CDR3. The CDR3 bases are TGCGCCAGCAGCTTGGGGGGCTTCTCCTACAATGAGCAGTTCTTC. Protein: CASSLGGFSYNEQFF. V is TRBV5-1 and J is TRBJ2-1, with a possible D match to TRBD1 (5 bases). Trimming removed 0 bases from V and 0 bases from J, with 7 bases in between. From germline, CDR1 is SGHRS and CDR2 YFSETQ. The CDR3 spans 15 residues.

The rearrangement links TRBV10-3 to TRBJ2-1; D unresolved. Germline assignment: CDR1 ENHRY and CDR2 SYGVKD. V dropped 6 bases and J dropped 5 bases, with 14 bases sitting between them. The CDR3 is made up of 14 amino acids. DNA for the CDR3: TGTGCCATCAGGCCGGATGGACCAAACAATGAGCAGTTCTTC. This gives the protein CAIRPDGPNNEQFF.

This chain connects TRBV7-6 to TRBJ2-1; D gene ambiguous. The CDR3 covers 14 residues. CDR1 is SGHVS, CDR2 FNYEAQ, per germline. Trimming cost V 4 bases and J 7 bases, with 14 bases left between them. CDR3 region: CASSSTPEPNEQFF. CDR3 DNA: TGTGCCAGCAGCTCGACCCCAGAACCTAATGAGCAGTTCTTC.

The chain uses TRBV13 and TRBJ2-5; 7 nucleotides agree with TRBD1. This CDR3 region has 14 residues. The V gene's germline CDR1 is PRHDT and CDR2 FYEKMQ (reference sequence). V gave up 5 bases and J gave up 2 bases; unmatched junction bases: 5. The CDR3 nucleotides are TGTGCCAGCAGCCACGGGACAGTACAAGAGACCCAGTACTTC. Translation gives CASSHGTVQETQYF. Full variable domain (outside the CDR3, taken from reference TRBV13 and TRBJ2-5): AAGVIQSPRHLIKEKRETATLKCYPIPRHDTVYWYQQGPGQDPQFLISFYEKMQSDKGSIPDRFSAQQFSDYHSELNMSSLELGDSALYFCASSHGTVQETQYFGPGTRLLVL.

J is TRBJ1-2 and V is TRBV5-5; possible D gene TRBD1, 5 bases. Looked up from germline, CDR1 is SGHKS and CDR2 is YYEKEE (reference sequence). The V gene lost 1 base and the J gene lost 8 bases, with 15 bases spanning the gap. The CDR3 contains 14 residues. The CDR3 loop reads CASSLLDTRGGYTF. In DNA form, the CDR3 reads TGTGCCAGCAGCTTGCTCGATACTCGGGGCGGCTACACCTTC.

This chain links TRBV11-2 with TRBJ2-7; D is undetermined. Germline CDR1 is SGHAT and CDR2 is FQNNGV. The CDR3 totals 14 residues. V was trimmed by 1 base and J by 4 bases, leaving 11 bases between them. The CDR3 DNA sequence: TGTGCCAGCAGCTTAGGCCCGAACGCGTACGAGCAGTACTTC. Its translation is CASSLGPNAYEQYF.

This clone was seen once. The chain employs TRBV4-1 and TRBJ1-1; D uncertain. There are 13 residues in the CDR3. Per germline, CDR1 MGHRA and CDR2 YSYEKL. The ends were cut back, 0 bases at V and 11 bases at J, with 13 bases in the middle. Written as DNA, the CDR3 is TGCGCCAGCAGCCAAGATAGACTCCGTGGGGCTTTCTTT. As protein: CASSQDRLRGAFF.

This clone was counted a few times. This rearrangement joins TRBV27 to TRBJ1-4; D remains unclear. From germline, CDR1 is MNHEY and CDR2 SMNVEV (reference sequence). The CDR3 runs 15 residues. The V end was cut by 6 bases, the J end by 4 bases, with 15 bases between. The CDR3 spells CASRVRARDNEKLFF. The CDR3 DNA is TGTGCCAGCAGAGTTCGGGCCAGAGATAATGAAAAACTGTTTTTT. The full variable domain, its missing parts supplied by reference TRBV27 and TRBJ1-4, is EAQVTQNPRYLITVTGKKLTVTCSQNMNHEYMSWYRQDPGLGLRQIYYSMNVEVTDKGDVPEGYKVSRKEKRNFPLILESPSPNQTSLYFCASRVRARDNEKLFFGSGTQLSVL.

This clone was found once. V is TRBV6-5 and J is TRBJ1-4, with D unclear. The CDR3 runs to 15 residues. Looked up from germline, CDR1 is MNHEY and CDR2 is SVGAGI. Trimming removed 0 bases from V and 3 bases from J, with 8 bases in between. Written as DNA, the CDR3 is TGTGCCAGCAGTTACTCAGGGAGGTCTAATGAAAAACTGTTTTTT. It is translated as CASSYSGRSNEKLFF.

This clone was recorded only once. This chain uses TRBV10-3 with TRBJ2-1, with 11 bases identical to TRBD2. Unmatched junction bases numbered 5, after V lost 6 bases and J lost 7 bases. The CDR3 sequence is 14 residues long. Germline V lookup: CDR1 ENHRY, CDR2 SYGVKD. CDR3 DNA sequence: TGTGCCATCAGCCCGGGACTAGCGGCGAATGAGCAGTTCTTC. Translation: CAISPGLAANEQFF.

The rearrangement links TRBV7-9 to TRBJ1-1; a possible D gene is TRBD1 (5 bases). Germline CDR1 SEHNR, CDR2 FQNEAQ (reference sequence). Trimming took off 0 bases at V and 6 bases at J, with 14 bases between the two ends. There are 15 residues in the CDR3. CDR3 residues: CASSLAGTLVPEAFF. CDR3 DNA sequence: TGTGCCAGCAGCTTAGCGGGGACCTTGGTCCCTGAAGCTTTCTTT.

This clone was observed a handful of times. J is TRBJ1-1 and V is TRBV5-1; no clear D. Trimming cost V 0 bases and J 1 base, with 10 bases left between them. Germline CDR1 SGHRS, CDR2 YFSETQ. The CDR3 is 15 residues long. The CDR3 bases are TGCGCCAGCAGCTTGGGTCCATCTCCGAACACTGAAGCTTTCTTT. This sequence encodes CASSLGPSPNTEAFF. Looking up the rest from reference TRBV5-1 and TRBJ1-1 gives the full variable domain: KAGVTQTPRYLIKTRGQQVTLSCSPISGHRSVSWYQQTPGQGLQFLFEYFSETQRNKGNFPGRFSGRQFSNSRSEMNVSTLELGDSALYLCASSLGPSPNTEAFFGQGTRLTVV.

The CDR3 region has the DNA TGTGCCTGGAACGGGGGGAACTATGGCTACACCTTC. Encoded protein: CAWNGGNYGYTF. The chain joins TRBV30 to TRBJ1-2, with D possibly matching TRBD1 (5 bases). The CDR3 totals 12 residues. CDR1 is GTSNPN, CDR2 SVGIG, per germline (reference sequence). V was shortened by 4 bases and J by 2 bases, with 8 bases between the two germline ends.

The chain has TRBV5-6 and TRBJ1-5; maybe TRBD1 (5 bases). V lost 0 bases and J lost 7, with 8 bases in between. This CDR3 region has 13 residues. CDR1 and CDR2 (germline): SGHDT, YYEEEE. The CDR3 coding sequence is TGTGCCAGCAGCTTGGGCGGGGCCCAGCCCCAGCATTTT. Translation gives CASSLGGAQPQHF.

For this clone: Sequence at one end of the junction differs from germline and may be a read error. CDR3 in DNA: TGTGCTAGCAGCGCCGGCGGCGGGGGCCCGGGGAATGAGCAGTTCTTC. This codes for CASSAGGGGPGNEQFF. The chain employs TRBV7-7 and TRBJ2-1; D possibly corresponds to TRBD2 (7 bases). There are 16 residues in the CDR3. Per germline, CDR1 SSHAT and CDR2 FNYEAQ (reference sequence).

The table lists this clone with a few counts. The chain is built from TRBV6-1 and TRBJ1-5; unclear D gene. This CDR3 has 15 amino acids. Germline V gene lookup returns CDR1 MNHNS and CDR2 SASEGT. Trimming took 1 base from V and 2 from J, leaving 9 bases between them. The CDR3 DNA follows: TGTGCCAGCAGTGAAGGGACTGTGGGCAATCAGCCCCAGCATTTT. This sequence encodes CASSEGTVGNQPQHF.

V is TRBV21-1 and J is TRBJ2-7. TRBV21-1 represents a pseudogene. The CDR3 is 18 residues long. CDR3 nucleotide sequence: TGTGCCAGCAGCAAAGCAAGGATTATTGAGGGGGGCTCCTACGAGCAGTACTTC. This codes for CASSKARIIEGGSYEQYF.

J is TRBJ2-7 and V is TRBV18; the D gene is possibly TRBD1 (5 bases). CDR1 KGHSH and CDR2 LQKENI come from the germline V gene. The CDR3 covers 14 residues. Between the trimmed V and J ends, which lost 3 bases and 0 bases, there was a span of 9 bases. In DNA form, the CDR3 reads TGTGCCAGCTCACCGACAGTTAGCTCCTACGAGCAGTACGTC. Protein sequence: CASSPTVSSYEQYV.

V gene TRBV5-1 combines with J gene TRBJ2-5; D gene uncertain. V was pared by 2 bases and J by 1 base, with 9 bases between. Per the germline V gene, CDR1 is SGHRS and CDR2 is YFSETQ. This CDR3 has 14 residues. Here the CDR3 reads CASSFKVGQETQYF. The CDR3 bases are TGCGCCAGCAGCTTCAAAGTGGGCCAAGAGACCCAGTACTTC.

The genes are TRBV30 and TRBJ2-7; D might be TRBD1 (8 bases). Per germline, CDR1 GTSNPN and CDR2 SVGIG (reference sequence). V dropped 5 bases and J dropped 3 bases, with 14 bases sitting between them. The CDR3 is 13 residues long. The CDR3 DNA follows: TGTGCCTGGGCACAGGGGGGGGGCTACGAGCAGTACGTC. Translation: CAWAQGGGYEQYV.